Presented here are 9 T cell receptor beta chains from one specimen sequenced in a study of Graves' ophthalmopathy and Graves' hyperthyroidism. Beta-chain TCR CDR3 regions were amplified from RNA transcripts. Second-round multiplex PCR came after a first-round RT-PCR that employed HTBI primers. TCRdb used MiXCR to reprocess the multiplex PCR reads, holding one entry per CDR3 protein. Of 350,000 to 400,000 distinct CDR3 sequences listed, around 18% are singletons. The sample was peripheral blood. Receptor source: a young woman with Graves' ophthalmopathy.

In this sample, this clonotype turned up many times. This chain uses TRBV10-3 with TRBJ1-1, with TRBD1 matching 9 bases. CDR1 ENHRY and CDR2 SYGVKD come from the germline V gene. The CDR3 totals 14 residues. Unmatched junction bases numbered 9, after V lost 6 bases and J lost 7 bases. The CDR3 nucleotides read TGTGCCATCAGGGGGACAGGGTCCTACGGTGAAGCTTTCTTT. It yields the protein CAIRGTGSYGEAFF.

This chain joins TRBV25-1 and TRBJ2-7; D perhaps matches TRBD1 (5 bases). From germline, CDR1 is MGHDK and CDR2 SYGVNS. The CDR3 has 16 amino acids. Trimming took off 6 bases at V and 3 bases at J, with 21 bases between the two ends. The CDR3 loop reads CASSPLAARVIYEQYF. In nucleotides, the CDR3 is TGTGCCAGCAGCCCGTTGGCGGCCAGGGTCATCTACGAGCAGTACTTC.

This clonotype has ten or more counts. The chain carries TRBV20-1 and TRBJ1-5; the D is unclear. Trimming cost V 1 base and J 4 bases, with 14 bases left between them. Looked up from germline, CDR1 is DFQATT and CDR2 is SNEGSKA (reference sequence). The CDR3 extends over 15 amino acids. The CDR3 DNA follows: TGCAGTGCTAGAGTGGTGGTTGCGGGTAATCAGCCCCAGCATTTT. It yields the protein CSARVVVAGNQPQHF.

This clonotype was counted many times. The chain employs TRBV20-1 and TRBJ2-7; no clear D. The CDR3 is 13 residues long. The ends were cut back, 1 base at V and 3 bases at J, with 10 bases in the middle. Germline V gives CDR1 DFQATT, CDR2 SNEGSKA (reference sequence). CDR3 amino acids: CSARGTQSYEQYF. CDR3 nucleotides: TGCAGTGCTAGAGGGACGCAGAGCTACGAGCAGTACTTC.

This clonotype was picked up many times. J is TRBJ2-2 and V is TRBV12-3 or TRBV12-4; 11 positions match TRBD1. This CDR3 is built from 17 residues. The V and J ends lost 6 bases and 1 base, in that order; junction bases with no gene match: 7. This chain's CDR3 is CASRPGQGALNTGELFF. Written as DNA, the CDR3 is TGTGCCAGCAGACCCGGACAGGGGGCATTGAACACCGGGGAGCTGTTTTTT.

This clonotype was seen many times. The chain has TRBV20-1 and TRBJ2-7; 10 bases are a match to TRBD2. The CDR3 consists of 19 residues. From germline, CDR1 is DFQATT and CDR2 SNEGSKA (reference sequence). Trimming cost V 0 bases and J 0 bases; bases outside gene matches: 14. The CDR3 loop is CSARDPRTSGSRSSYEQYF. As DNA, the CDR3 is TGCAGTGCTAGAGACCCGCGGACTAGCGGAAGTAGAAGCTCCTACGAGCAGTACTTC.

The CDR3 DNA reads as TGTGCCAGCAGATGGACAGGGGGCTTCACTGAAGCTTTCTTT. This gives the protein CASRWTGGFTEAFF. The genes are TRBV27 and TRBJ1-1; TRBD1 aligns across 11 bases. CDR3 length: 14 residues. V was pared by 6 bases and J by 4 bases, with 4 bases of the junction left unmatched. Germline V gives CDR1 MNHEY, CDR2 SMNVEV (reference sequence).

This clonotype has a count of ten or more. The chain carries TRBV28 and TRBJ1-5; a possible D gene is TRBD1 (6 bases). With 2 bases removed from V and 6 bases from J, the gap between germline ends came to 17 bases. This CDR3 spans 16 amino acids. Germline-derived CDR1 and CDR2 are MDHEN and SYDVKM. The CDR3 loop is CASSLRRGSGSQPQHF. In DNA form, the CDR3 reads TGTGCCAGCAGTTTAAGGAGGGGGTCGGGAAGTCAGCCCCAGCATTTT.

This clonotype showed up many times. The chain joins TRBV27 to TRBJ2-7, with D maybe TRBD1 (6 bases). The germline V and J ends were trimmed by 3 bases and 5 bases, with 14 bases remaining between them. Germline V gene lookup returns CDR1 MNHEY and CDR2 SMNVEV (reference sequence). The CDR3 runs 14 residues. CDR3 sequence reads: CASSFSGVSDEQYF. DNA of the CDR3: TGTGCCAGCAGTTTCTCAGGGGTTAGCGACGAGCAGTACTTC.